This T cell receptor (beta chain) was identified in a study of T cell changes during pregnancy in multiple sclerosis. This CDR3 has 11 residues. In germline, CDR1 is LNHDA, CDR2 SQIVND (reference sequence). V lost 8 bases, J lost 2 bases, and 6 bases lay in between. The protocol was immunoSEQ multiplex PCR, while the TCRdb copy is restricted to in-frame clones and leaves out a portion. Of some 49,000 clones in the sample, approximately 95% were seen once. This sequence was found in a female donor with multiple sclerosis, enrolled in a pregnancy study. V gene TRBV19 combines with J gene TRBJ2-5; D not resolved. The specimen comprised CD8+ T cells from peripheral blood mononuclear cells, sampled in the first trimester of pregnancy. CDR3 coding DNA: TGTGCCAGTGGCAGACAAGAGACCCAGTACTTC. Its translation is CASGRQETQYF.